Following are 30 T cell receptor beta chains from one sample sequenced in a study of patients and donors after allogeneic stem cell transplantation. TCRdb called the RT-PCR reads again in MiXCR, with one record for every CDR3 protein. The table shows 70,000 or so distinct CDR3 sequences, with less than 30% occurring only once. The sequencing sample was made of blood, either unsorted or a sorted T cell fraction (not recorded which). The receptors were sampled from a human donor who was either an allogeneic HSCT recipient or a stem cell or donor lymphocyte infusion donor (not recorded which). It is not recorded whose cells these are; they may come from a transplant donor.

This clonotype was seen more than once but under ten times. The V gene is TRBV2, the J gene TRBJ2-7, with 7 nucleotides matching TRBD2. Unmatched junction bases numbered 15, after V lost 4 bases and J lost 0 bases. The germline V gene encodes CDR1 SNHLY and CDR2 FYNNEI. The CDR3 sequence is 18 residues long. The CDR3 sequence is CASSVSLAETSGSYEQYF. The CDR3 region has the DNA TGTGCCAGCAGTGTTAGTCTAGCGGAGACCTCGGGCTCCTACGAGCAGTACTTC.

This clonotype was recorded many times. This chain uses TRBV7-9 with TRBJ1-1; D is unclear. Between the trimmed V and J ends, which lost 5 bases and 2 bases, there was a span of 15 bases. This CDR3 region has 15 residues. Germline values: CDR1 SEHNR, CDR2 FQNEAQ (reference sequence). CDR3 region: CASSIGLSKNTEAFF. Here the CDR3 DNA reads TGTGCCAGCAGCATAGGCCTATCCAAAAACACTGAAGCTTTCTTT.

This rearrangement joins TRBV5-1 to TRBJ1-1; a possible D gene is TRBD1 (6 bases). V lost 2 bases, J lost 4 bases, and 18 bases lay in between. In germline, CDR1 is SGHRS, CDR2 YFSETQ. The CDR3 runs to 16 residues. The CDR3 DNA reads TGCGCCAGCAGCTTCTCACCCAGGGGTAGAAGCACTGAAGCTTTCTTT. It codes for CASSFSPRGRSTEAFF.

This chain uses TRBV3-1 with TRBJ2-3; D unclear. The V and J ends lost 1 base and 2 bases respectively, with 7 bases between them. The CDR3 runs to 14 residues. The germline V gene encodes CDR1 LGHDT and CDR2 YNNKEL (reference sequence). Written as DNA, the CDR3 is TGTGCCAGCAGCCAAGCAGCGATCACAGATACGCAGTATTTT. It yields the protein CASSQAAITDTQYF.

The rearrangement uses TRBV10-3 and TRBJ2-3; 12 bases line up with TRBD2. Germline V gives CDR1 ENHRY, CDR2 SYGVKD. J lost 2 bases, V lost 0 bases, and 6 bases had no gene match. CDR3 length equals 18 residues. CDR3 bases: TGTGCCATCAGTGAGTCAAAGGCTAGCGGGAGGGTCACAGATACGCAGTATTTT. Amino acids: CAISESKASGRVTDTQYF.

This clonotype was seen a few times. CDR3 nucleotides: TGCGCCAGCAGCCCGACCTTGCATGGCTACACCTTC. Its translation is CASSPTLHGYTF. The V and J genes are TRBV5-1 and TRBJ1-2; D call uncertain. The germline CDR1 and CDR2 sequences are SGHRS and YFSETQ. This CDR3 is built from 12 residues. Trimming removed 4 bases from V and 6 bases from J, with 10 bases in between. The entire variable domain, with the rest obtained from reference TRBV5-1 and TRBJ1-2, is as follows: KAGVTQTPRYLIKTRGQQVTLSCSPISGHRSVSWYQQTPGQGLQFLFEYFSETQRNKGNFPGRFSGRQFSNSRSEMNVSTLELGDSALYLCASSPTLHGYTFGSGTRLTVV.

The chain uses TRBV6-5 and TRBJ2-3; 12 bases map to TRBD2. The CDR3 is made up of 16 amino acids. Germline trimming cut 4 bases from V and 2 bases from J; bases unmatched to any gene: 4. From germline, CDR1 is MNHEY and CDR2 SVGAGI. The CDR3, as DNA: TGTGCCAGCAGTTCCCGACTAGCGGGAGACACAGATACGCAGTATTTT. Translated, it gives CASSSRLAGDTDTQYF.

This clonotype has at least ten counts. The CDR3 DNA reads as TGTGCCAGCAGTTTAAACGGACCAAATGAAAAACTGTTTTTT. It specifies CASSLNGPNEKLFF. The rearrangement joins TRBV27 to TRBJ1-4; D is uncertain. The germline V and J ends were trimmed by 2 bases and 5 bases, with 9 bases remaining between them. This CDR3 spans 14 amino acids. CDR1 MNHEY and CDR2 SMNVEV come from the germline V gene (reference sequence).

This clonotype showed up just a few times. The rearrangement uses TRBV5-1 and TRBJ2-5, with unresolved D. The germline V gene encodes CDR1 SGHRS and CDR2 YFSETQ. Deletions cut 1 base from V and 2 bases from J, with 9 bases between. This CDR3 spans 14 amino acids. In DNA, the CDR3 is TGCGCCAGCAGCTTGAGACTCTCGCAAGAGACCCAGTACTTC. Its translation is CASSLRLSQETQYF. The whole variable domain, remainder taken from reference TRBV5-1 and TRBJ2-5, is KAGVTQTPRYLIKTRGQQVTLSCSPISGHRSVSWYQQTPGQGLQFLFEYFSETQRNKGNFPGRFSGRQFSNSRSEMNVSTLELGDSALYLCASSLRLSQETQYFGPGTRLLVL.

This clonotype turned up a few times. The genes are TRBV16 and TRBJ2-7; D unclear. V lost 2 bases and J lost 7, with 12 bases in between. Germline V lookup: CDR1 KGHSY, CDR2 FQNENV. The CDR3 is 13 amino acids. In nucleotides, the CDR3 is TGTGCCAGCAGCCAAAATCCCCGTTGGGAGCAGTACTTC. Translation: CASSQNPRWEQYF.

This chain's CDR3 is CSARWSGNEKLFF. The DNA of the CDR3 is TGCAGTGCTAGATGGTCGGGGAATGAAAAACTGTTTTTT. V is TRBV20-1 and J is TRBJ1-4; D gene uncertain. V lost 2 bases and J lost 5, with 9 bases in between. The CDR3 consists of 13 residues. Per the germline V gene, CDR1 is DFQATT and CDR2 is SNEGSKA (reference sequence).

This clonotype was picked up a small number of times. This sequence joins TRBV4-3 and TRBJ1-1; D uncertain. Germline-derived CDR1 and CDR2 are LGHNA and YSLEER. Trimming took off 0 bases at V and 1 base at J, with 9 bases between the two ends. The CDR3 sequence is 15 residues long. The chain's CDR3 is CASSQDGTQNTEAFF. CDR3 sequence (DNA): TGCGCCAGCAGCCAAGACGGAACACAGAACACTGAAGCTTTCTTT.

At least ten counts were recorded for this clonotype. The V and J genes are TRBV11-2 and TRBJ2-3, with D uncertain. Per germline, CDR1 SGHAT and CDR2 FQNNGV. This CDR3 spans 15 amino acids. V was clipped by 3 bases and J by 0 bases, with 10 bases between them. Here the CDR3 reads CASSFNPTSTDTQYF. CDR3 nucleotides: TGTGCCAGCAGCTTCAATCCAACTAGCACAGATACGCAGTATTTT.

This clonotype was observed a few times. This sequence joins TRBV28 and TRBJ1-2; TRBD1 might be the D (6 bases). Looked up from germline, CDR1 is MDHEN and CDR2 is SYDVKM. The CDR3 length is 11 residues. V lost 6 bases to trimming and J lost 13 bases, with 15 bases between them. The CDR3 protein is CASRNQGFSTF. The CDR3 DNA reads as TGTGCCAGCAGAAACCAGGGGTTTTCCACCTTC.

This clonotype was picked up a small number of times. This rearrangement joins TRBV6-2 or TRBV6-3 to TRBJ1-1, with TRBD1 matching 9 bases. CDR3 length: 15 amino acids. Germline assignment: CDR1 MNHEY and CDR2 SVGEGT. The V segment lost 6 bases and the J segment 0 bases; nucleotides outside the gene matches: 5. This CDR3 reads CASRYRGRLNTEAFF. The CDR3, as DNA: TGTGCCAGCAGGTACAGGGGGCGCTTGAACACTGAAGCTTTCTTT.

The CDR3 DNA reads as TGTGCCAGCAGCTTAAAGGTGGGGCGGGTCGCAGATACGCAGTATTTT. Its translation is CASSLKVGRVADTQYF. V gene TRBV7-9 combines with J gene TRBJ2-3; the D call may be TRBD1 or TRBD2 (5 bases each). Trimming shortened V by 2 bases and J by 4 bases, and 16 bases separated the two germline ends. Germline V gene data show CDR1 as SEHNR and CDR2 as FQNEAQ (reference sequence). CDR3 length: 16 residues.

This clonotype has a handful of counts. The genes are TRBV6-5 and TRBJ2-7, with D unclear. Germline lookup yields CDR1 MNHEY and CDR2 SVGAGI. V was cut by 2 bases and J by 0 bases, with 11 bases left in between. CDR3 length: 15 residues. The CDR3 loop is CASSYGVFGSYEQYF. In DNA form, the CDR3 reads TGTGCCAGCAGTTACGGGGTTTTCGGCTCCTACGAGCAGTACTTC.

The sample holds a few counts of this clonotype. The chain combines TRBV10-3 with TRBJ2-5, with D uncertain. The V gene lost 0 bases and the J gene lost 5 bases, with 7 bases spanning the gap. Germline V gene lookup returns CDR1 ENHRY and CDR2 SYGVKD. The CDR3 consists of 13 residues. The CDR3 protein is CAISESPPETQYF. The CDR3 bases are TGTGCCATCAGTGAGTCGCCTCCGGAGACCCAGTACTTC.

CDR3 region: CSARVQLALYGYTF. The CDR3 DNA reads TGCAGTGCTAGAGTCCAACTTGCATTATATGGCTACACCTTC. The chain employs TRBV20-1 and TRBJ1-2; unclear D gene. V shed 1 base and J shed 5 bases, with 14 bases lying between them. Germline V gene data show CDR1 as DFQATT and CDR2 as SNEGSKA (reference sequence). The CDR3 covers 14 residues.

This clonotype appeared a few times. This chain links TRBV12-3 or TRBV12-4 with TRBJ1-5; D might be TRBD1 (6 bases). Trimming took off 2 bases at V and 6 bases at J, with 11 bases between the two ends. The CDR3 spans 14 residues. As DNA, the CDR3 is TGTGCCAGCAGTTTATGGGGGGGCGTTCAGCCCCAGCATTTT. As protein: CASSLWGGVQPQHF.

The chain links TRBV12-3 or TRBV12-4 to TRBJ2-2, with D maybe TRBD2 (5 bases). The CDR3 covers 12 residues. Trimming cost V 6 bases and J 6 bases, with 8 bases left between them. The CDR3 loop is CASRRTPGELFF. The CDR3 nucleotides read TGTGCCAGCAGAAGGACTCCCGGGGAGCTGTTTTTT.

J is TRBJ2-5 and V is TRBV2; 8 nucleotides match TRBD2. The trim removed 7 bases at V and 0 bases at J, leaving 4 bases unmatched. CDR1 and CDR2 from the germline V gene are SNHLY and FYNNEI. This CDR3 contains 14 residues. As DNA, the CDR3 is TGTGCCAGCAAGGGACTAGAGTACCAAGAGACCCAGTACTTC. Protein product: CASKGLEYQETQYF.

V is TRBV18 and J is TRBJ1-3, with D hard to call. Germline-derived CDR1 and CDR2 are KGHSH and LQKENI. The CDR3 runs 15 residues. Trimming pared 4 bases from V and 2 bases from J, leaving 12 bases between. The CDR3 DNA reads TGTGCCAGCTCACACCCCCCTGGGGCTGGAAACACCATATATTTT. This sequence encodes CASSHPPGAGNTIYF.

The rearrangement uses TRBV25-1 and TRBJ2-5, with D possibly matching TRBD1 (6 bases). V was trimmed by 0 bases and J by 3 bases, leaving 14 bases between them. The CDR3 is 16 residues long. The germline V gene has CDR1 MGHDK and CDR2 SYGVNS. CDR3 residues: CASSEYWGLEEETQYF. CDR3 in DNA: TGTGCCAGCAGTGAATATTGGGGGCTGGAGGAAGAGACCCAGTACTTC.

This clonotype was counted at least ten times. As DNA, the CDR3 is TGTGCCAGCAGCTTTAAGGGGACAGGGGGCGGCGGTCAGCCCCAGCATTTT. Translated: CASSFKGTGGGGQPQHF. The chain couples TRBV7-2 to TRBJ1-5; TRBD1 matches 12 bases. CDR3 size: 17 residues. Unmatched junction bases numbered 9, after V lost 3 bases and J lost 6 bases. Germline V CDR1 and CDR2: SGHTA, FQGNSA.

The rearrangement uses TRBV6-6 and TRBJ2-7, with D uncertain. V gave up 4 bases and J gave up 3 bases, with 7 bases separating them. CDR3 length equals 12 residues. Germline-derived CDR1 and CDR2 are MNHNY and SVGAGI (reference sequence). For the CDR3, the DNA is TGTGCCAGCAGTTTTGGCAGCTACGAGCAGTACTTC. Protein sequence: CASSFGSYEQYF.

This clonotype was seen at least ten times. The rearrangement uses TRBV3-1 and TRBJ1-2, with 7 nucleotides matching TRBD1. This CDR3 has 13 amino acids. V gave up 4 bases and J gave up 4 bases; unmatched junction bases: 3. Germline assignment: CDR1 LGHDT and CDR2 YNNKEL (reference sequence). The CDR3 nucleotides read TGTGCCAGCAGCCTACAGGGGAGCTATGGCTACACCTTC. Protein product: CASSLQGSYGYTF.

This clonotype was counted at least ten times. DNA of the CDR3: TGCAGCGTTGAAGATCACGGGGTTGGGACTGAAGCTTTCTTT. This gives the protein CSVEDHGVGTEAFF. The V call is TRBV29-1, the J call TRBJ1-1; unclear D gene. This CDR3 is 14 amino acids long. Trimming stripped 0 bases from V and 5 bases from J, with 13 bases between. Per the germline V gene, CDR1 is SQVTM and CDR2 is ANQGSEA.

This clonotype has a count of ten or more. The rearrangement uses TRBV5-1 and TRBJ1-1; D is unresolved. This CDR3 spans 13 amino acids. The V end lost 2 bases, the J end lost 5 bases, and 10 bases lay between the germline ends. Per germline, CDR1 SGHRS and CDR2 YFSETQ. The CDR3 DNA reads as TGCGCCAGCAGCTTCTCCGGGTATACTGAAGCTTTCTTT. Residues: CASSFSGYTEAFF.

This chain joins TRBV25-1 and TRBJ2-3; possibly TRBD2 for D (6 bases). The V gene lost 1 base and the J gene lost 3 bases, with 20 bases spanning the gap. This CDR3 region has 18 residues. The germline V gene has CDR1 MGHDK and CDR2 SYGVNS. CDR3 DNA: TGTGCCAGCAGTGAATCGAAATTTTCTGGCGGGGAGACAGATACGCAGTATTTT. Its protein is CASSESKFSGGETDTQYF.